Shown below are 5 T cell receptor beta chains from a single sample sequenced in a study of regulatory T cells in long-lasting Graves disease. Sequencing libraries for TCR beta were prepared with iRepertoire HTBI primers and Arm-PCR of CDR3 regions. TCRdb fed the multiplex PCR reads into MiXCR, producing one record per CDR3 protein. The profile shows roughly 350,000 distinct CDR3 sequences, 15% to 20% of them singletons. Time point defined: newly diagnosed GD, antithyroid drugs for less than 3 months. Generation of the TCR library employed RNA extracted from PBMCs. Another study also made use of these data, one on T cells in Graves' hyperthyroidism and ophthalmopathy.

The material sequenced was peripheral blood mononuclear cells (PBMCs), taken at new diagnosis, from a patient treated with antithyroid drugs. These receptors all come from a woman under 30 with Graves disease.

This clonotype occurred many times. The chain couples TRBV11-2 to TRBJ2-2, with D perhaps matching TRBD2 (6 bases). V lost 5 bases to trimming and J lost 4 bases, with 14 bases between them. The germline CDR1 and CDR2 sequences are SGHAT and FQNNGV. The CDR3 totals 15 residues. The CDR3 DNA follows: TGTGCCAGCAGCCGTAGCGGACGAACCACCGGGGAGCTGTTTTTT. Translation: CASSRSGRTTGELFF. Full variable domain (rest looked up from reference TRBV11-2 and TRBJ2-2): EAGVAQSPRYKIIEKRQSVAFWCNPISGHATLYWYQQILGQGPKLLIQFQNNGVVDDSQLPKDRFSAERLKGVDSTLKIQPAKLEDSAVYLCASSRSGRTTGELFFGEGSRLTVL.

This clonotype was found many times. The V call is TRBV28, the J call TRBJ1-4; 7 bases line up with TRBD1. The CDR3 length is 14 residues. The V segment lost 4 bases and the J segment 8 bases; nucleotides outside the gene matches: 7. CDR1 is MDHEN, CDR2 SYDVKM, per germline. The CDR3 protein is CASSSTGLSEKLFF. CDR3 coding DNA: TGTGCCAGCAGTTCGACAGGGTTAAGCGAAAAACTGTTTTTT.

DNA for the CDR3: TGCAGTGCTAGTAGGCAGGACACGAACACCGGGGAGCTGTTTTTT. Its translation is CSASRQDTNTGELFF. The chain links TRBV20-1 to TRBJ2-2, with D possibly being TRBD1 (5 bases). The germline CDR1 and CDR2 sequences are DFQATT and SNEGSKA (reference sequence). Trimming stripped 3 bases from V and 0 bases from J, with 11 bases between. The CDR3 consists of 15 residues.

This clonotype has a count of ten or more. This chain joins TRBV30 and TRBJ2-1; TRBD2 agrees at 9 bases. The CDR3 runs to 13 residues. The V segment lost 1 base and the J segment 10 bases; nucleotides outside the gene matches: 5. CDR1 and CDR2 from the germline V gene are GTSNPN and SVGIG (reference sequence). The CDR3 DNA sequence: TGTGCCTGGAGTGGGACTAGCGAACGGGAGCAGTTCTTC. This codes for CAWSGTSEREQFF.

This clonotype was seen repeatedly, ten times or more. The rearrangement joins TRBV6-1 to TRBJ2-7; 9 bases are shared with TRBD2. V shed 4 bases, J shed 2 bases, and the junction held 6 bases outside the gene matches. CDR1 and CDR2 from the germline V gene are MNHNS and SASEGT. The CDR3 length is 15 residues. CDR3 sequence (DNA): TGTGCCAGCAGTGCCCCTAGCGGGACCGCCTACGAGCAGTACTTC. Amino acids: CASSAPSGTAYEQYF.